This T cell receptor (beta chain) is drawn from a study of early T cells in non-severe SARS-CoV-2 infection. Looking at the study overall: RNA in bulk from unsorted whole blood was sequenced, and chains were unpaired.

The CDR3 runs 15 residues. From germline, CDR1 is MGHRA and CDR2 YSYEKL. V lost 0 bases and J lost 4, with 10 bases in between. Study-level points and caveats: Sequences matched to VDJdb favored anti-spike CD8 responses, while private and CD4 specificities were missed.

This clonotype came up many times. Antigen: not known. One entry per CDR3 protein, called by TCRdb with MiXCR from the 5' RACE reads. The table has about 89,000 distinct CDR3 sequences, roughly 14% seen once. The source material was whole blood. The sequence was obtained from an adult who was a healthcare worker with PCR-confirmed SARS-CoV-2 infection or an uninfected control (not recorded which). J is TRBJ2-1 and V is TRBV4-1; TRBD1 or TRBD2 may be the D gene (7 bases each). This chain's CDR3 is CASSQDRGGYNEQFF. The CDR3 DNA reads TGCGCCAGCAGCCAAGACAGGGGGGGATACAATGAGCAGTTCTTC.